Shown below are 9 T cell receptor beta chains from a single sample sequenced in a study of cytomegalovirus exposure and HLA in healthy donors. Profiling relied on immunoSEQ multiplex PCR, and the TCRdb table lists in-frame clones only, not all of them. Among tens of thousands of clones listed, 84% were seen once. The sequenced material came from PBMCs. The origin of the receptors is a woman younger than 30 in good health and CMV-seropositive.

The J gene is TRBJ1-1, the V gene TRBV7-9, with a tentative D call TRBD1 (6 bases). Germline V gene sequence: CDR1 SEHNR, CDR2 FQNEAQ (reference sequence). Trimming removed 2 bases from V and 1 base from J, with 17 bases in between. The CDR3 length is 17 residues. In DNA, the CDR3 is TGTGCCAGCAGCTTAACCCGTGGTGGGACAAAGAACACTGAAGCTTTCTTT. This encodes CASSLTRGGTKNTEAFF. The full variable domain, rest sourced from reference TRBV7-9 and TRBJ1-1, is DTGVSQNPRHKITKRGQNVTFRCDPISEHNRLYWYRQTLGQGPEFLTYFQNEAQLEKSRLLSDRFSAERPKGSFSTLEIQRTEQGDSAMYLCASSLTRGGTKNTEAFFGQGTRLTVV.

V usage is TRBV5-1 and J usage is TRBJ2-1, with TRBD1 matching 9 bases. J gave up 3 bases and V 3 bases, and 4 bases lay outside the gene matches. This CDR3 is 15 amino acids long. CDR1 is SGHRS and CDR2 is YFSETQ in the germline V gene. In DNA, the CDR3 is TGCGCCAGCAGCTGGGGGGGACAGGGCTACAATGAGCAGTTCTTC. Translation: CASSWGGQGYNEQFF.

The rearrangement links TRBV2 to TRBJ2-1; 7 nucleotides agree with TRBD2. Unmatched junction bases numbered 15, after V lost 0 bases and J lost 10 bases. Germline CDR1 is SNHLY and CDR2 is FYNNEI. The CDR3 is 17 residues long. The CDR3 reads CASSEAGLSGPAGEQFF. Written as DNA, the CDR3 is TGTGCCAGCAGTGAAGCGGGATTGAGCGGGCCAGCGGGAGAGCAGTTCTTC.

On this clone: The junction differs from germline at one of its ends, possibly a read error. The chain joins TRBV28 to TRBJ2-7, with a weak D call TRBD1 (6 bases). Germline V lookup: CDR1 MDHEN, CDR2 SYDVKM. The CDR3 is 14 residues long. CDR3 protein: CASSLSLPTGTFIF. Here the CDR3 DNA reads TGTGCCAGCAGTTTAAGTCTTCCTACAGGGACCTTCATCTTC.

A single count supports this clone. V gene TRBV7-8 combines with J gene TRBJ2-1, with 9 positions matching TRBD1. This CDR3 has 16 amino acids. The junction had 10 bases not matched to a gene; V was cut back by 1 base and J by 9 bases. CDR1 and CDR2 (germline): SGHVS, FQNEAQ. Here the CDR3 reads CASSLEGTGLNLEQFF. In nucleotides, the CDR3 is TGTGCCAGCAGCTTAGAGGGGACAGGGCTGAACCTTGAGCAGTTCTTC.

This clone has a single count. Written as DNA, the CDR3 is TGTGCCAGCAGTTTGGGCAGGGGGAACGTGGATACGCAGTATTTT. Amino acids: CASSLGRGNVDTQYF. The chain couples TRBV27 to TRBJ2-3, with 7 nucleotides matching TRBD1. J lost 6 bases, V lost 3 bases, and 9 bases had no gene match. This CDR3 has 15 residues. The germline CDR1 and CDR2 sequences are MNHEY and SMNVEV (reference sequence).

The rearrangement links TRBV27 to TRBJ1-2; 7 positions match TRBD1. CDR1 and CDR2 from the germline V gene are MNHEY and SMNVEV (reference sequence). With V trimmed by 0 bases and J by 8 bases, 9 bases remained unmatched. The CDR3 is 15 residues long. DNA for the CDR3: TGTGCCAGCAGTTTATCGACGGGACAGTTGTACGGCTACACCTTC. Translated, it gives CASSLSTGQLYGYTF.

This chain uses TRBV15 with TRBJ2-5; 9 bases map to TRBD1. V lost 3 bases to trimming and J lost 7 bases; unmatched junction nucleotides: 15. The CDR3 runs to 17 residues. Germline lookup yields CDR1 LNHNV and CDR2 YYDKDF (reference sequence). CDR3 bases: TGTGCCACCAGCAGGGATCCAGGGGGGACAGGGAGGGGGACCCAGTACTTC. Encoded protein: CATSRDPGGTGRGTQYF.

V is TRBV28 and J is TRBJ1-2; 7 bases map to TRBD1. The CDR3 contains 13 residues. Per germline, CDR1 MDHEN and CDR2 SYDVKM. Germline trimming cut 7 bases from V and 8 bases from J; bases unmatched to any gene: 10. The CDR3 spells CASTVGGRGGYTF. The DNA for the CDR3 is TGTGCCAGCACAGTAGGGGGCAGGGGCGGCTACACCTTC.